A single sample is the source of the 4 T cell receptor beta chains below, sequenced in a study of T cells after yellow fever vaccination (dated by TCRdb to about 2019). Library method: 5' RACE. The run used an Illumina NovaSeq 6000. Using fastp trimming at Q25 and MiXCR clonotype assembly, TCRdb reanalyzed the public sequencing data and kept in-frame beta chains. Rows with a matching CDR3 protein are joined into one entry that keeps the most common DNA and genes. The sample profile shows 150,000 to 200,000 distinct CDR3 sequences; approximately 11% of them were found once. Around 34% of the sample goes to the ten largest clones. Per the publication, the treatment or condition label means: live attenuated yellow fever vaccine strain. Sequencing was performed on CD8+ T cells sorted from PBMCs, taken 15 days after the yellow fever booster vaccination. The receptor source for this set is a man between 18 and 35 years old who received the YFV17D yellow fever vaccine.

The chain links TRBV12-3 or TRBV12-4 to TRBJ2-1, with D perhaps TRBD2 (6 bases). V was shortened by 3 bases and J by 4 bases, with 13 bases between the two germline ends. The length of the CDR3 is 15 residues. The CDR3 region is CASSFSAGTYNEQFF. For the CDR3, the DNA is TGTGCCAGCAGTTTTAGCGCGGGGACTTACAATGAGCAGTTCTTC.

This clonotype was observed a handful of times. V usage is TRBV7-6 and J usage is TRBJ1-1; TRBD1 is a possible D gene (5 bases). This CDR3 has 14 residues. V was trimmed by 5 bases and J by 1 base, leaving 11 bases between them. Germline lookup yields CDR1 SGHVS and CDR2 FNYEAQ. CDR3 amino acids: CASSQDTSNTEAFF. In DNA form, the CDR3 reads TGTGCCAGCAGCCAGGACACCTCGAACACTGAAGCTTTCTTT.

CDR3 protein: CSAFDNRLRYEQYV. The CDR3 DNA reads TGCAGTGCTTTCGACAACAGACTCCGTTACGAGCAGTACGTC. This rearrangement joins TRBV20-1 to TRBJ2-7; D gene unclear. The V end lost 5 bases, the J end lost 4 bases, and 18 bases lay between the germline ends. From germline, CDR1 is DFQATT and CDR2 SNEGSKA (reference sequence). The CDR3 runs to 14 residues.

This chain joins TRBV29-1 and TRBJ2-7; D is possibly TRBD2 (5 bases). V was pared by 0 bases and J by 7 bases, with 13 bases between. Germline CDR1 SQVTM, CDR2 ANQGSEA. There are 13 residues in the CDR3. The CDR3 nucleotides read TGCAGCGTTGAAGAGCCGGGATCGAGAGAGCAGTACGTC. Protein: CSVEEPGSREQYV.